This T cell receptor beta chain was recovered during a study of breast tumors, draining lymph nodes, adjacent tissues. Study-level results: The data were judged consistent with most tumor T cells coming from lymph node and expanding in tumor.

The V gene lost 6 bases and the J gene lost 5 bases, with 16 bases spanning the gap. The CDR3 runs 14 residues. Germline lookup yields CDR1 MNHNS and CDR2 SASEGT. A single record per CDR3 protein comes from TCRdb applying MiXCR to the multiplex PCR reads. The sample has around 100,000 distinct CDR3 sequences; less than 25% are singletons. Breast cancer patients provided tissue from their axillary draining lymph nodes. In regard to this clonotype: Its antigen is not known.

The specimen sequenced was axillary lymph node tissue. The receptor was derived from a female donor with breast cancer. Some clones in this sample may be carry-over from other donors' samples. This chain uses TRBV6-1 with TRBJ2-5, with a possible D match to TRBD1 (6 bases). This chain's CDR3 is CASRLQGYWETQYF. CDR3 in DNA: TGTGCCAGCAGGTTGCAGGGGTACTGGGAGACCCAGTACTTC.